These T cell receptor beta chains were read from a single sample in a study of blood T cell repertoires in COVID-19. Method: immunoSEQ multiplex PCR; TCRdb's copy keeps in-frame clones and lacks some. Altogether roughly 180,000 clones are present, approximately 82% being singletons, with the ten largest covering about a sixth. Material: PBMCs or T cells enriched from blood (not recorded which). The receptors here all came from a man aged 55 to 69 who had recovered from COVID-19. CDR3s include the opening cysteine and the closing phenylalanine or tryptophan. Fields, in order: D gene, J gene, V gene, clone size, CDR3 protein, CDR3 DNA. The D gene is left open where the match is weak. Only part of the rows carry a size: once, few, many, or a class if the clone is expanded.

D gene: TRBD2
J gene: TRBJ2-5
V gene: TRBV29-1
clone size: -
CDR3 protein: CSVARESITETQYF
CDR3 DNA: TGCAGCGTTGCGCGGGAGTCAATTACGGAGACCCAGTACTTC

D gene: -
J gene: TRBJ2-2
V gene: TRBV9
clone size: -
CDR3 protein: CASSPERAGELFF
CDR3 DNA: TGTGCCAGCAGCCCCGAGAGGGCCGGGGAGCTGTTTTTT

D gene: -
J gene: TRBJ1-2
V gene: TRBV19
clone size: -
CDR3 protein: CASRGPSAPYGYTF
CDR3 DNA: TGTGCCAGTCGAGGGCCAAGCGCCCCTTATGGCTACACCTTC

D gene: TRBD1
J gene: TRBJ2-1
V gene: TRBV27
clone size: few
CDR3 protein: CASSLLTTGAGGAGGQFF
CDR3 DNA: TGTGCCAGCAGTTTACTTACAACAGGGGCAGGGGGCGCCGGGGGGCAGTTCTTC

D gene: TRBD1
J gene: TRBJ1-4
V gene: TRBV28
clone size: -
CDR3 protein: CASRLYAGGREEKLFF
CDR3 DNA: TGTGCCAGCAGACTCTACGCAGGGGGAAGAGAAGAAAAACTGTTTTTT

D gene: TRBD1
J gene: TRBJ1-1
V gene: TRBV5-6
clone size: -
CDR3 protein: CASSLLGTGYNTEAFF
CDR3 DNA: TGTGCCAGCAGCTTGTTAGGGACAGGGTATAACACTGAAGCTTTCTTT

D gene: -
J gene: TRBJ1-2
V gene: TRBV7-9
clone size: -
CDR3 protein: CASSLAGDGYTF
CDR3 DNA: TGTGCCAGCAGCTTGGCAGGGGATGGCTACACCTTC

D gene: -
J gene: TRBJ1-4
V gene: TRBV9
clone size: -
CDR3 protein: CASSVADGANEKLFF
CDR3 DNA: TGTGCCAGCAGCGTAGCCGACGGAGCTAATGAAAAACTGTTTTTT

D gene: -
J gene: TRBJ1-6
V gene: TRBV19
clone size: -
CDR3 protein: CASSPVAGRGNSPLHF
CDR3 DNA: TGTGCCAGTAGTCCGGTAGCGGGCAGGGGAAATTCACCCCTCCACTTT

D gene: -
J gene: TRBJ1-4
V gene: TRBV19
clone size: -
CDR3 protein: CASSRPGLEEKLFF
CDR3 DNA: TGTGCCAGTAGTAGGCCAGGGTTGGAGGAAAAACTGTTTTTT

D gene: -
J gene: TRBJ1-1
V gene: TRBV3-1/TRBV3-2
clone size: -
CDR3 protein: CASTKQGMNTEAFF
CDR3 DNA: TGTGCCAGCACGAAACAGGGCATGAACACTGAAGCTTTCTTT

D gene: TRBD1
J gene: TRBJ2-7
V gene: TRBV29-1
clone size: once
CDR3 protein: CSVRLEGTGPPYYEQYF
CDR3 DNA: TGCAGCGTGAGACTGGAGGGGACAGGTCCGCCCTACTACGAGCAGTACTTC

D gene: TRBD1
J gene: TRBJ2-3
V gene: TRBV18
clone size: -
CDR3 protein: CASSPLPGGRVSFLADTQYF
CDR3 DNA: TGTGCCAGCTCACCACTTCCAGGGGGCAGGGTCAGTTTTCTCGCAGATACGCAGTATTTT

D gene: TRBD2
J gene: TRBJ2-7
V gene: TRBV7-2
clone size: -
CDR3 protein: CASSLERELREQYF
CDR3 DNA: TGTGCCAGCAGCCTCGAGCGGGAGCTTCGGGAGCAGTACTTC

D gene: TRBD1
J gene: TRBJ2-3
V gene: TRBV4-2
clone size: -
CDR3 protein: CASSQDRGTGLVTDTQYF
CDR3 DNA: TGTGCCAGCAGCCAAGATAGAGGGACAGGGTTGGTCACAGATACGCAGTATTTT

D gene: -
J gene: TRBJ2-7
V gene: TRBV11-2
clone size: -
CDR3 protein: CASSPSGSYEQYF
CDR3 DNA: TGTGCCAGCAGCCCGTCGGGCTCCTACGAGCAGTACTTC

D gene: -
J gene: TRBJ2-7
V gene: TRBV27
clone size: -
CDR3 protein: CASNDPGEQYF
CDR3 DNA: TGTGCCAGCAACGACCCGGGCGAGCAGTACTTC

D gene: -
J gene: TRBJ1-1
V gene: TRBV5-8
clone size: once
CDR3 protein: CASSHGTRNTEAFF
CDR3 DNA: TGTGCCAGCAGCCACGGGACACGGAACACTGAAGCTTTCTTT

D gene: TRBD2
J gene: TRBJ2-5
V gene: TRBV3-1/TRBV3-2
clone size: once
CDR3 protein: CASSPRTSGVGTQYF
CDR3 DNA: TGTGCCAGCAGCCCTCGGACTAGCGGGGTGGGAACCCAGTACTTC

D gene: -
J gene: TRBJ1-2
V gene: TRBV28
clone size: -
CDR3 protein: CASSSSRRRVSNYGYTF
CDR3 DNA: TGTGCCAGCAGTTCCTCCCGAAGGAGAGTCTCCAACTATGGCTACACCTTC

D gene: TRBD2
J gene: TRBJ2-5
V gene: TRBV28
clone size: -
CDR3 protein: CASISRTSGIRDEETQYF
CDR3 DNA: TGTGCCAGCATCTCGAGGACTAGCGGGATAAGGGATGAAGAGACCCAGTACTTC

D gene: -
J gene: TRBJ1-5
V gene: TRBV2
clone size: -
CDR3 protein: CASSETGFWSNQPQHF
CDR3 DNA: TGTGCCAGCAGTGAAACAGGGTTTTGGAGCAATCAGCCCCAGCATTTT

D gene: TRBD1
J gene: TRBJ2-2
V gene: TRBV19
clone size: few
CDR3 protein: CASSLPVGGADGGELFF
CDR3 DNA: TGTGCCAGTAGTCTCCCCGTAGGGGGCGCTGATGGCGGGGAGCTGTTTTTT

D gene: -
J gene: TRBJ1-1
V gene: TRBV5-5
clone size: -
CDR3 protein: CASRQVMNTEAFF
CDR3 DNA: TGTGCCAGCAGGCAGGTCATGAACACTGAAGCTTTCTTT

D gene: -
J gene: TRBJ2-7
V gene: TRBV7-2
clone size: -
CDR3 protein: CASSADRYSYEQYF
CDR3 DNA: TGTGCCAGCAGCGCCGACAGGTATTCCTACGAGCAGTACTTC

D gene: -
J gene: TRBJ2-1
V gene: TRBV12-3/TRBV12-4
clone size: -
CDR3 protein: CASTSPPYNEQFF
CDR3 DNA: TGTGCCAGCACTTCCCCCCCCTACAATGAGCAGTTCTTC

D gene: -
J gene: TRBJ1-6
V gene: TRBV28
clone size: once
CDR3 protein: CASTSYRGGSPLHF
CDR3 DNA: TGTGCCAGCACCTCTTATCGGGGGGGTTCACCCCTCCACTTT

D gene: TRBD1
J gene: TRBJ2-5
V gene: TRBV5-1
clone size: once
CDR3 protein: CASSQTGYETQYF
CDR3 DNA: TGCGCCAGCAGTCAGACAGGGTACGAGACCCAGTACTTC

D gene: TRBD1
J gene: TRBJ1-1
V gene: TRBV19
clone size: once
CDR3 protein: CASKPGGGRGHFGTEAFF
CDR3 DNA: TGTGCCAGTAAACCTGGAGGGGGCAGGGGGCACTTCGGGACTGAAGCTTTCTTT

D gene: -
J gene: TRBJ2-5
V gene: TRBV5-4
clone size: -
CDR3 protein: CASSLEGRETQYF
CDR3 DNA: TGTGCCAGCAGCTTAGAGGGTCGAGAGACCCAGTACTTC

D gene: TRBD2
J gene: TRBJ2-3
V gene: TRBV28
clone size: -
CDR3 protein: CASSLSRGGRGTDTQYF
CDR3 DNA: TGTGCCAGCAGTTTATCCCGCGGGGGGCGGGGCACAGATACGCAGTATTTT

D gene: -
J gene: TRBJ2-7
V gene: TRBV7-8
clone size: -
CDR3 protein: CASTRTTQVSYEQYF
CDR3 DNA: TGTGCCAGCACAAGGACAACCCAAGTCTCCTACGAGCAGTACTTC

D gene: TRBD2
J gene: TRBJ2-1
V gene: TRBV14
clone size: many
CDR3 protein: CASSQISGGAVNEQFF
CDR3 DNA: TGTGCCAGCAGCCAAATTAGCGGGGGGGCCGTCAATGAGCAGTTCTTC

D gene: TRBD1
J gene: TRBJ2-1
V gene: TRBV27
clone size: -
CDR3 protein: CASKRQGDRYSYNEQFF
CDR3 DNA: TGTGCCAGCAAACGACAGGGCGACCGATACTCCTACAATGAGCAGTTCTTC

D gene: TRBD1
J gene: TRBJ2-7
V gene: TRBV28
clone size: many
CDR3 protein: CASKRTGTYEQYF
CDR3 DNA: TGTGCCAGCAAGCGGACAGGGACCTACGAGCAGTACTTC

D gene: -
J gene: TRBJ2-3
V gene: TRBV5-1
clone size: -
CDR3 protein: CASRTTGPDTQYF
CDR3 DNA: TGCGCCAGCAGAACAACAGGGCCGGATACGCAGTATTTT

D gene: -
J gene: TRBJ2-2
V gene: TRBV28
clone size: -
CDR3 protein: CASRYQRGNTGELFF
CDR3 DNA: TGTGCCAGCAGATATCAAAGGGGTAACACCGGGGAGCTGTTTTTT

D gene: TRBD1
J gene: TRBJ2-1
V gene: TRBV29-1
clone size: -
CDR3 protein: CSVEGTGNYNEQFF
CDR3 DNA: TGCAGCGTTGAAGGGACAGGTAACTACAATGAGCAGTTCTTC

D gene: TRBD1
J gene: TRBJ1-4
V gene: TRBV7-3
clone size: -
CDR3 protein: CASSRRDRQGNEKLFF
CDR3 DNA: TGTGCCAGCAGCCGAAGAGATAGACAGGGTAATGAAAAACTGTTTTTT

D gene: TRBD1
J gene: TRBJ1-5
V gene: TRBV19
clone size: -
CDR3 protein: CASSVSRGRGNQPQHF
CDR3 DNA: TGTGCCAGTAGTGTTAGCAGGGGGCGAGGCAATCAGCCCCAGCATTTT

D gene: TRBD2
J gene: TRBJ2-2
V gene: TRBV27
clone size: -
CDR3 protein: CASSLRTGLAGGGTGELFF
CDR3 DNA: TGTGCCAGCAGTCTACGAACGGGACTAGCGGGAGGTGGCACCGGGGAGCTGTTTTTT

D gene: TRBD1
J gene: TRBJ2-1
V gene: TRBV29-1
clone size: -
CDR3 protein: CSVEESRGFYNEQFF
CDR3 DNA: TGCAGCGTTGAGGAATCCAGGGGGTTCTACAATGAGCAGTTCTTC

D gene: TRBD1
J gene: TRBJ1-1
V gene: TRBV6-5
clone size: -
CDR3 protein: CASTVDRGRTEAFF
CDR3 DNA: TGTGCCAGCACTGTTGACAGGGGTAGGACTGAAGCTTTCTTT

D gene: -
J gene: TRBJ1-2
V gene: TRBV6-5
clone size: -
CDR3 protein: CASSSTTGPNYGYTF
CDR3 DNA: TGTGCCAGCAGTTCCACGACAGGCCCTAACTATGGCTACACCTTC